A single sample is the source of the 9 T cell receptor beta chains below, sequenced in a study of CD8 T cells in ankylosing spondylitis. Study observations and caveats: Characteristic, it appeared, of ankylosing spondylitis blood was a TCR beta motif of eight highly homologous variants.

TCRdb reanalysed the 5' RACE reads using MiXCR and keeps one entry per CDR3 protein. The data show around 430,000 distinct CDR3 sequences, 17% seen once. Their antigens are not known. Sequencing was done on a sample of blood, either unsorted or a sorted T cell fraction (not recorded which). The source of these receptors is a male donor with ankylosing spondylitis.

CDR3 coding DNA: TGCGCCAGCGGAACAGCGAACACTGAAGCTTTCTTT. Encoded protein: CASGTANTEAFF. The rearrangement links TRBV5-1 to TRBJ1-1; D not certain. V was cut by 7 bases and J by 1 base, with 8 bases left in between. The CDR3 consists of 12 residues. Germline CDR1 SGHRS, CDR2 YFSETQ.

The DNA of the CDR3 is TGTGCCAGCAGTTCGGACAGAGGGCCCCTCCACTTT. Protein sequence: CASSSDRGPLHF. V and J are TRBV6-4 and TRBJ1-6; possibly TRBD1 for D (6 bases). V lost 5 bases to trimming and J lost 13 bases, with 12 bases between them. The CDR3 totals 12 residues. Per germline, CDR1 MRHNA and CDR2 SNTAGT.

This clonotype came up a few times. The chain links TRBV12-3 or TRBV12-4 to TRBJ2-1; 10 bases agree with TRBD1. The CDR3 has 16 residues. J was trimmed by 8 bases and V by 5 bases; bases with no gene match: 12. Written as DNA, the CDR3 is TGTGCCAGCAGTAGGACAGGGGGGTATCGGTCGGATGAGCAGTTCTTC. It translates to CASSRTGGYRSDEQFF.

The J gene is TRBJ2-1, the V gene TRBV3-1; D gene unclear. The CDR3 consists of 12 residues. The germline CDR1 and CDR2 sequences are LGHDT and YNNKEL (reference sequence). The V gene lost 4 bases and the J gene lost 12 bases, with 13 bases spanning the gap. CDR3 in DNA: TGTGCCAGCAGCCCGCTAGGGTCCGGGCAGTTCTTC. Translating gives CASSPLGSGQFF.

This clonotype was found many times. V gene TRBV7-9 combines with J gene TRBJ2-3, with D perhaps TRBD1 (5 bases). This CDR3 has 14 amino acids. CDR1 is SEHNR and CDR2 is FQNEAQ in the germline V gene (reference sequence). Trimming removed 6 bases from V and 3 bases from J, with 13 bases in between. Here the CDR3 reads CASRQPQGTDTQYF. CDR3 DNA: TGTGCCAGCAGACAGCCTCAGGGAACAGATACGCAGTATTTT. Combining the CDR3 with reference TRBV7-9 and TRBJ2-3 gives the whole variable domain DTGVSQNPRHKITKRGQNVTFRCDPISEHNRLYWYRQTLGQGPEFLTYFQNEAQLEKSRLLSDRFSAERPKGSFSTLEIQRTEQGDSAMYLCASRQPQGTDTQYFGPGTRLTVL.

In this sample, this clonotype turned up many times. The chain recombines TRBV5-5 with TRBJ1-5, with 8 bases lining up with TRBD1. Germline CDR1 SGHKS, CDR2 YYEKEE (reference sequence). The trim removed 4 bases at V and 2 bases at J, leaving 8 bases unmatched. The length of the CDR3 is 16 residues. The CDR3 DNA sequence: TGTGCCAGCAGCGCCGCAGGGGGCTCAGGCAATCAGCCCCAGCATTTT. Translated, it gives CASSAAGGSGNQPQHF.

This clonotype occurred many times. The V and J genes are TRBV20-1 and TRBJ2-2; TRBD2 agrees at 13 bases. The CDR3 is 19 amino acids. CDR1 is DFQATT, CDR2 SNEGSKA, per germline (reference sequence). Losses at the gene ends were 6 bases for V and 4 bases for J; bases not matched to a gene: 17. DNA for the CDR3: TGCAGTGCAAGTTCCCCACTAGCGGGGGGGGCAGGGCGCACCGGGGAGCTGTTTTTT. Its translation is CSASSPLAGGAGRTGELFF.

This clonotype has more than one count but fewer than ten. The J gene is TRBJ1-5, the V gene TRBV6-2 or TRBV6-3; 7 bases are shared with TRBD1. The trim removed 9 bases at V and 3 bases at J, leaving 11 bases unmatched. This CDR3 comprises 15 residues. Germline V lookup: CDR1 MNHEY, CDR2 SVGEGT. DNA for the CDR3: TGTGCCAGTACACAGGGGAGTACGAACAATCAGCCCCAGCATTTT. This translates into CASTQGSTNNQPQHF.

J is TRBJ2-2 and V is TRBV12-3 or TRBV12-4; 9 nucleotides line up with TRBD1. The V and J ends lost 5 bases and 7 bases, in that order; junction bases with no gene match: 14. The CDR3 sequence is 17 residues long. CDR3 coding DNA: TGTGCCAGCAGTCTCCTAGGACAGGGGCAAGGAATCGGGGAGCTGTTTTTT. Protein sequence: CASSLLGQGQGIGELFF.